These 8 T cell receptor beta chains share one sample of origin, sequenced in a study of blood T cell repertoires in COVID-19. Data came from immunoSEQ multiplex PCR; TCRdb stores just in-frame clones and leaves some out. The sample has hundreds of thousands of clones, around 83% seen once. The specimen sequenced was peripheral blood. Receptor source: a woman between 50 and 59 years old with acute or convalescent COVID-19.

The gene calls are TRBV7-9 and TRBJ1-2, with TRBD1 matching over 10 bases. The junction had 4 bases not matched to a gene; V was cut back by 2 bases and J by 4 bases. The CDR3 covers 15 residues. In germline, CDR1 is SEHNR, CDR2 FQNEAQ (reference sequence). The CDR3 sequence: CASSLLDRGFYGYTF. The CDR3 bases are TGTGCCAGCAGCTTACTGGACAGGGGGTTCTATGGCTACACCTTC.

This chain connects TRBV30 to TRBJ2-1; 9 nucleotides line up with TRBD2. V gave up 2 bases and J gave up 5 bases; unmatched junction bases: 22. Per germline, CDR1 GTSNPN and CDR2 SVGIG (reference sequence). The CDR3 has 20 residues. Here the CDR3 DNA reads TGTGCCTGGAGTCGAGTGCTGCCCTTCGGGTCTAGCGGGGACAACAATGAGCAGTTCTTC. It specifies CAWSRVLPFGSSGDNNEQFF.

The chain employs TRBV3-1 (or the pseudogene TRBV3-2) and TRBJ2-5; TRBD1 is a possible D gene (6 bases). The CDR3 has 16 amino acids. CDR1 and CDR2 from the germline V gene are LGHDT and YNNKEL (reference sequence). V was clipped by 1 base and J by 7 bases, with 19 bases between them. The CDR3 nucleotides read TGTGCCAGCAGCCAAGGGGGGCCTGGTAGTGGAGGGACCCAGTACTTC. Protein product: CASSQGGPGSGGTQYF.

The gene calls are TRBV28 and TRBJ1-5; D is perhaps TRBD1 (6 bases). Germline V gene lookup returns CDR1 MDHEN and CDR2 SYDVKM. CDR3 length equals 16 residues. Trimming took 5 bases from V and 6 from J, leaving 20 bases between them. The CDR3 reads CASSPHAGGIGQPQHF. CDR3 sequence (DNA): TGTGCCAGCAGTCCCCACGCTGGGGGCATCGGTCAGCCCCAGCATTTT.

With respect to this clone: One end of the junction fails to match germline, which may point to a read error. The rearrangement links TRBV11-2 to TRBJ2-1; D possibly corresponds to TRBD2 (6 bases). The germline gives CDR1 SGHAT, CDR2 FQNNGV. The CDR3 covers 13 residues. CDR3 nucleotides: TGTGCCAGCAGCCCCCCCGATAACGGGAGTAGGCTCTTC. The encoded protein is CASSPPDNGSRLF. Full variable domain (missing parts from reference TRBV11-2 and TRBJ2-1): EAGVAQSPRYKIIEKRQSVAFWCNPISGHATLYWYQQILGQGPKLLIQFQNNGVVDDSQLPKDRFSAERLKGVDSTLKIQPAKLEDSAVYLCASSPPDNGSRLFGPGTRLTVL.

This sequence joins TRBV10-1 and TRBJ2-7, with D tentatively TRBD2 (5 bases). Trimming pared 2 bases from V and 4 bases from J, leaving 15 bases between. There are 15 residues in the CDR3. Per germline, CDR1 WNHNN and CDR2 SYGVQD (reference sequence). Here the CDR3 DNA reads TGCGCCAGCAGTGAGCGGAAGGACTCTGTTTACGAGCAGTACTTC. Encoded protein: CASSERKDSVYEQYF.

The chain recombines TRBV6-5 with TRBJ1-2, with a tentative D call TRBD1 (5 bases). Germline CDR1 reads MNHEY; CDR2 reads SVGAGI. Trimming removed 6 bases at V and 1 base at J, with 12 bases between. CDR3 length: 14 amino acids. This CDR3 is CASRTPQDNYGYTF. The CDR3 nucleotides are TGTGCCAGCAGGACTCCACAGGATAACTATGGCTACACCTTC.

The chain combines TRBV28 with TRBJ2-1, with 7 bases that match TRBD2. The V gene end was trimmed by 1 base and the J gene end by 0 bases; junction bases not matched to a gene: 6. Germline V gene lookup returns CDR1 MDHEN and CDR2 SYDVKM. The CDR3 consists of 17 residues. As DNA, the CDR3 is TGTGCCAGCAGTTTATATGCTAGCGGTTACTCCTACAATGAGCAGTTCTTC. Its translation: CASSLYASGYSYNEQFF. The variable domain in full, with the rest retrieved from reference TRBV28 and TRBJ2-1, is DVKVTQSSRYLVKRTGEKVFLECVQDMDHENMFWYRQDPGLGLRLIYFSYDVKMKEKGDIPEGYSVSREKKERFSLILESASTNQTSMYLCASSLYASGYSYNEQFFGPGTRLTVL.